The clone carrying this T cell receptor (beta chain) has more than one count but fewer than ten. As yet, its antigen is unknown. This entry is derived from a study of T-cell reconstitution after alpha-beta-depleted transplantation in children. Study-wide results and limits: Several patients had high TCRbeta diversity at day 60; it came from surviving recipient T cells and thymic progenitors. Several hundred rapidly expanded clones from non-depleted graft cells reportedly supplied alpha-beta T cells about two months post-transplant.

Preparation of the TCRbeta library used unique molecular identifiers. TCRdb re-called the PCR reads with MiXCR, one entry per CDR3 protein. The sample contains 250,000 to 400,000 distinct CDR3 sequences, 23% of which appear only once. This clonotype originated in a male patient aged 10 to 17 who had a stem cell transplant for acute lymphoblastic leukemia, so the T cells may come from the graft donor. The sequencing used PBMCs, mostly from graft donor cells, collected 180 days after TCRalphabeta/CD19-depleted stem cell transplant.

CDR3 residues: CSARDHLVHGLANTGELFF. The DNA of the CDR3 is TGCAGTGCTAGAGATCATCTGGTGCACGGACTAGCGAACACCGGGGAGCTGTTTTTT. The rearrangement links TRBV20-1 to TRBJ2-2; 7 bases fit TRBD2. The CDR3 contains 19 residues. Germline assignment: CDR1 DFQATT and CDR2 SNEGSKA (reference sequence). Trimming removed 0 bases from V and 0 bases from J; junction bases left unmatched: 13.